Below are 29 T cell receptor beta chains sequenced from a single sample in a study of blood T cell repertoires in COVID-19. Clones were sequenced by immunoSEQ multiplex PCR, and TCRdb holds only the in-frame ones, with some missing. The sample holds about 60,000 clones, around 85% seen once. The material sequenced was peripheral blood. The receptor source for this set is a woman aged 65 to 85 with acute or convalescent COVID-19.

This chain links TRBV6-1 with TRBJ1-5; possible D gene TRBD1, 6 bases. The CDR3 extends over 16 amino acids. Germline V gene data show CDR1 as MNHNS and CDR2 as SASEGT. The V end was cut by 1 base, the J end by 3 bases, with 13 bases between. CDR3 sequence (DNA): TGTGCCAGCAGTGAAGAAGTGACAGGACACAATCAGCCCCAGCATTTT. This gives the protein CASSEEVTGHNQPQHF.

The V call is TRBV19, the J call TRBJ2-2; 13 bases line up with TRBD2. Germline loops: CDR1 LNHDA, CDR2 SQIVND (reference sequence). The CDR3 is 15 residues long. Unmatched junction bases numbered 5, after V lost 6 bases and J lost 7 bases. DNA for the CDR3: TGTGCCAGTAGGACTAGCGGGGGGAGTATCGGGGAGCTGTTTTTT. It specifies CASRTSGGSIGELFF.

The chain recombines TRBV11-2 with TRBJ1-2; D not certain. Germline-derived CDR1 and CDR2 are SGHAT and FQNNGV. The CDR3 consists of 16 residues. The V gene lost 0 bases and the J gene lost 6 bases, with 17 bases spanning the gap. CDR3 in DNA: TGTGCCAGCAGCTTAGAGGGCCCTGTTGGTCCAAATGGCTACACCTTC. This sequence encodes CASSLEGPVGPNGYTF. Using reference TRBV11-2 and TRBJ1-2 for the parts outside the CDR3, the full variable domain is EAGVAQSPRYKIIEKRQSVAFWCNPISGHATLYWYQQILGQGPKLLIQFQNNGVVDDSQLPKDRFSAERLKGVDSTLKIQPAKLEDSAVYLCASSLEGPVGPNGYTFGSGTRLTVV.

The J gene is TRBJ1-2, the V gene TRBV9, with D maybe TRBD1 (5 bases). Looked up from germline, CDR1 is SGDLS and CDR2 is YYNGEE. V gave up 0 bases and J gave up 8 bases, with 23 bases separating them. The CDR3 has 17 residues. CDR3 coding DNA: TGTGCCAGCAGCGTAGAAGGGCTGGGCAGGGCAGGCGAGGGCTACACCTTC. This gives the protein CASSVEGLGRAGEGYTF.

A remark on this clone: At one of its ends the junction is not consistent with the germline gene, which may arise from a read error. The chain has TRBV7-2 and TRBJ1-1; the D gene is possibly TRBD1 (6 bases). The CDR3 has 13 residues. CDR1 and CDR2 from the germline V gene are SGHTA and FQGNSA. The CDR3 DNA reads as TGTGCCGGCAGCTACAGGGTGGGCACTGAAGCTTTCTTT. The encoded protein is CAGSYRVGTEAFF.

The chain couples TRBV10-3 to TRBJ2-6; 9 bases map to TRBD2. The germline V gene encodes CDR1 ENHRY and CDR2 SYGVKD. The J segment lost 0 bases and the V segment lost 10 bases, leaving 4 bases of the junction unmatched. The CDR3 has 15 residues. The DNA for the CDR3 is TGTGCCAGCGGGGGGGCGGACTCTGGGGCCAACGTCCTGACTTTC. Translation: CASGGADSGANVLTF.

This chain joins TRBV29-1 and TRBJ1-6, with TRBD1 matching 7 bases. The CDR3 contains 14 residues. CDR1 and CDR2 (germline): SQVTM, ANQGSEA. Germline trimming cut 4 bases from V and 6 bases from J; bases unmatched to any gene: 6. The CDR3 protein is CSVATGTVNSPLHF. DNA for the CDR3: TGCAGCGTTGCGACAGGGACGGTTAATTCACCCCTCCACTTT.

This chain joins TRBV24-1 and TRBJ2-2; 8 nucleotides agree with TRBD2. The V segment lost 2 bases and the J segment 3 bases; nucleotides outside the gene matches: 4. This CDR3 has 16 amino acids. The germline gives CDR1 KGHDR, CDR2 SFDVKD. CDR3 loop: CATSDSVAGHTGELFF. The DNA for the CDR3 is TGTGCCACCAGTGATTCCGTAGCGGGGCACACCGGGGAGCTGTTTTTT.

The rearrangement joins TRBV3-1 (or the pseudogene TRBV3-2) to TRBJ2-5; the D is unclear. The CDR3 is 14 residues long. The V and J ends lost 4 bases and 4 bases respectively, with 13 bases between them. Germline CDR1 LGHDT, CDR2 YNNKEL (reference sequence). The CDR3 DNA reads TGTGCCAGCAGCCCCCTTTCCTCGAGAGAGACCCAGTACTTC. Its protein product is CASSPLSSRETQYF.

The J gene is TRBJ2-7, the V gene TRBV27; TRBD2 is a possible D gene (7 bases). The germline V and J ends were trimmed by 5 bases and 6 bases, with 20 bases remaining between them. The germline CDR1 and CDR2 sequences are MNHEY and SMNVEV (reference sequence). This CDR3 contains 15 residues. The CDR3 spells CASSPLGGASFEQYF. The CDR3 nucleotides are TGTGCCAGCAGTCCCCTGGGGGGGGCCAGTTTCGAGCAGTACTTC.

The chain uses TRBV7-8 and TRBJ1-1; D is perhaps TRBD1 (5 bases). V was pared by 1 base and J by 6 bases, with 18 bases between. Germline CDR1 is SGHVS and CDR2 is FQNEAQ. The CDR3 loop spans 16 amino acids. The CDR3 DNA sequence: TGTGCCAGCAGCTTAGGGGTGGGCAGGGCCTCTGCTGAAGCTTTCTTT. This sequence encodes CASSLGVGRASAEAFF.

The rearrangement joins TRBV4-2 to TRBJ2-3, with 9 bases matching TRBD1. The V gene's germline CDR1 is LGHNA and CDR2 YNFKEQ. V trimming: 3 bases; J trimming: 4 bases; junction bases outside the gene matches: 17. CDR3 length: 19 residues. The CDR3 DNA reads as TGTGCCAGCAGCCACACGGCCCGGATGACAGGGGGTTCCGCAGATACGCAGTATTTT. It yields the protein CASSHTARMTGGSADTQYF.

The chain links TRBV5-1 to TRBJ2-7, with TRBD1 matching 8 bases. The CDR3 consists of 19 residues. Germline trimming cut 4 bases from V and 1 base from J; bases unmatched to any gene: 19. Looked up from germline, CDR1 is SGHRS and CDR2 is YFSETQ. The CDR3 loop is CASSAGQGRFTVASYEQYF. The CDR3 DNA sequence: TGCGCCAGCAGCGCTGGACAGGGCAGGTTTACGGTTGCTTCCTACGAGCAGTACTTC.

The chain carries TRBV7-9 and TRBJ2-1; 7 positions match TRBD2. With V trimmed by 4 bases and J by 4 bases, 10 bases remained unmatched. CDR1 and CDR2 (germline): SEHNR, FQNEAQ (reference sequence). The CDR3 is 16 residues long. The CDR3 coding sequence is TGTGCCAGCAGCTCCAAAGGTGGGGGGGAATACAATGAGCAGTTCTTC. Translated: CASSSKGGGEYNEQFF.

The chain links TRBV2 to TRBJ2-5; D possibly corresponds to TRBD2 (6 bases). The CDR3 sequence is 14 residues long. CDR1 and CDR2 (germline): SNHLY, FYNNEI. Deletions cut 5 bases from V and 7 bases from J, with 17 bases between. CDR3 sequence (DNA): TGTGCCAGCAGTAGCCGGGCCGGGGGAGTGACCCAGTACTTC. Translation gives CASSSRAGGVTQYF. Using reference TRBV2 and TRBJ2-5 for the parts outside the CDR3, the full variable domain is EPEVTQTPSHQVTQMGQEVILRCVPISNHLYFYWYRQILGQKVEFLVSFYNNEISEKSEIFDDQFSVERPDGSNFTLKIRSTKLEDSAMYFCASSSRAGGVTQYFGPGTRLLVL.

This chain connects TRBV7-3 to TRBJ2-3, with 11 bases that match TRBD2. This CDR3 has 16 residues. The germline CDR1 and CDR2 sequences are SGHTA and FQGTGA. Trimming cost V 3 bases and J 1 base; bases outside gene matches: 3. This CDR3 is CASSFLAGGGTDTQYF. CDR3 in DNA: TGTGCCAGCAGCTTTTTAGCGGGGGGGGGCACAGATACGCAGTATTTT. Using reference TRBV7-3 and TRBJ2-3 for the parts outside the CDR3, the full variable domain is GAGVSQTPSNKVTEKGKYVELRCDPISGHTALYWYRQSLGQGPEFLIYFQGTGAADDSGLPNDRFFAVRPEGSVSTLKIQRTERGDSAVYLCASSFLAGGGTDTQYFGPGTRLTVL.

V usage is TRBV2 and J usage is TRBJ2-2; D is unresolved. CDR3 size: 15 residues. Trimming took 3 bases from V and 5 from J, leaving 13 bases between them. Looked up from germline, CDR1 is SNHLY and CDR2 is FYNNEI. The chain's CDR3 is CASSENQARTGELFF. The DNA of the CDR3 is TGTGCCAGCAGTGAGAACCAGGCGCGAACCGGGGAGCTGTTTTTT.

This clone has only one observation. V and J are TRBV5-1 and TRBJ2-7; TRBD2 matches at 8 bases. The CDR3 contains 16 residues. The junction had 13 bases not matched to a gene; V was cut back by 4 bases and J by 4 bases. Germline loops: CDR1 SGHRS, CDR2 YFSETQ. The CDR3 region is CASSGPLKRGIYEQYF. CDR3 DNA: TGCGCCAGCAGCGGACCCCTCAAGCGGGGGATATACGAGCAGTACTTC.

The chain joins TRBV7-7 to TRBJ2-3; TRBD2 is a possible D gene (5 bases). Trimming took off 1 base at V and 1 base at J, with 9 bases between the two ends. CDR1 and CDR2 from the germline V gene are SSHAT and FNYEAQ (reference sequence). CDR3 size: 15 residues. The CDR3 loop reads CASSLGARGTDTQYF. CDR3 bases: TGTGCCAGCAGCTTAGGGGCGCGGGGCACAGATACGCAGTATTTT.

The rearrangement uses TRBV29-1 and TRBJ2-1, with 7 bases that match TRBD1. Looked up from germline, CDR1 is SQVTM and CDR2 is ANQGSEA. The CDR3 length is 12 residues. V dropped 4 bases and J dropped 6; count of bases not matched to a gene: 3. CDR3 amino acids: CSVGRDSNEQFF. In nucleotides, the CDR3 is TGCAGCGTTGGTCGGGACAGCAATGAGCAGTTCTTC.

The rearrangement uses TRBV10-3 and TRBJ1-5; 7 nucleotides match TRBD1. CDR3 length: 16 amino acids. Germline CDR1 ENHRY, CDR2 SYGVKD. Trimming took 0 bases from V and 4 from J; bases not matched to a gene: 6. CDR3 region: CAISESRDSLNQPQHF. The CDR3, as DNA: TGTGCCATCAGTGAGTCGCGGGACAGTCTTAATCAGCCCCAGCATTTT.

This chain links TRBV12-3 or TRBV12-4 with TRBJ2-1; D unclear. The CDR3 consists of 13 residues. V was shortened by 3 bases and J by 3 bases, with 6 bases between the two germline ends. This CDR3 reads CASSFQNYNEQFF. The CDR3 DNA reads as TGTGCCAGCAGTTTCCAGAACTACAATGAGCAGTTCTTC.

The table lists this clone with a count of one. The V gene is TRBV7-9, the J gene TRBJ2-1; 8 bases are shared with TRBD2. V was pared by 2 bases and J by 8 bases, with 8 bases of the junction left unmatched. Germline loops: CDR1 SEHNR, CDR2 FQNEAQ (reference sequence). There are 15 residues in the CDR3. CDR3 amino acids: CASSLSASGLDEQFF. In nucleotides, the CDR3 is TGTGCCAGCAGCTTATCGGCTAGCGGGTTGGATGAGCAGTTCTTC.

The chain links TRBV21-1 to TRBJ2-5; the DNA was not compared with TRBD2, the D call given in the table. TRBV21-1 is assigned pseudogene status. The CDR3 is 22 amino acids. Here the CDR3 DNA reads TGTGCCAGCAGCAAAGACGGTGACAAATCTCCGGGACTAGCGGCGAGGGGAGAGACCCAGTACTTC. Translating gives CASSKDGDKSPGLAARGETQYF.

The V call is TRBV5-1, the J call TRBJ1-1; D possibly corresponds to TRBD1 (6 bases). Germline lookup yields CDR1 SGHRS and CDR2 YFSETQ. This CDR3 contains 15 residues. Trimming removed 4 bases at V and 0 bases at J, with 13 bases between. The CDR3 DNA reads as TGCGCCAGCAGCACGAGGCACAGGGTGAACACTGAAGCTTTCTTT. Protein sequence: CASSTRHRVNTEAFF.

V and J are TRBV19 and TRBJ1-5; 9 bases are shared with TRBD1. Trimming removed 5 bases from V and 5 bases from J; junction bases left unmatched: 7. This CDR3 has 15 residues. The germline CDR1 and CDR2 sequences are LNHDA and SQIVND (reference sequence). The DNA of the CDR3 is TGTGCCAGTAGTGCCTACACAGGGGGCGATCAGCCCCAGCATTTT. As protein: CASSAYTGGDQPQHF. Full variable domain (remainder filled in from reference TRBV19 and TRBJ1-5): DGGITQSPKYLFRKEGQNVTLSCEQNLNHDAMYWYRQDPGQGLRLIYYSQIVNDFQKGDIAEGYSVSREKKESFPLTVTSAQKNPTAFYLCASSAYTGGDQPQHFGDGTRLSIL.

The chain employs TRBV3-1 (or the pseudogene TRBV3-2) and TRBJ2-3, with D possibly TRBD1 on 5 matching bases. V shed 6 bases and J shed 3 bases, with 10 bases lying between them. CDR3 length equals 13 residues. Germline V gene sequence: CDR1 LGHDT, CDR2 YNNKEL (reference sequence). CDR3 sequence reads: CASSLAGTDTQYF. The CDR3 DNA follows: TGTGCCAGCAGTCTTGCAGGGACAGATACGCAGTATTTT.

This clone occurred once. The CDR3 DNA follows: TGTGCCAGCAGCTTATTGGCCGGGGATGGCTACACCTTC. This codes for CASSLLAGDGYTF. V is TRBV7-3 and J is TRBJ1-2; D is ambiguous. V was pared by 2 bases and J by 6 bases, with 10 bases between. The germline V gene encodes CDR1 SGHTA and CDR2 FQGTGA. This CDR3 contains 13 residues.

This sequence joins TRBV6-5 and TRBJ2-2, with 7 bases matching TRBD2. This CDR3 is 15 amino acids long. Germline V gives CDR1 MNHEY, CDR2 SVGAGI. V was pared by 6 bases and J by 7 bases, with 11 bases of the junction left unmatched. The CDR3 sequence: CASRAGTTSVGELFF. CDR3 nucleotides: TGTGCCAGCAGGGCCGGGACTACGAGTGTCGGGGAGCTGTTTTTT.